Each of the 25 T cell receptor beta chains below was sequenced from the same sample in a study of control samples from healthy donors and cancer patients. The assay was immunoSEQ multiplex PCR, and TCRdb's table has in-frame clones only and misses some. The table lists under 150,000 clones, around 89% of them singletons. The sample was blood. These receptors came from a man aged 35 to 55 in good health.

This chain links TRBV11-3 with TRBJ2-2; D is uncertain. This CDR3 region has 16 residues. CDR1 is SGHNT, CDR2 YENEEA, per germline. The V and J ends lost 5 bases and 3 bases respectively, with 16 bases between them. The CDR3 nucleotides are TGTGCCAGCAGCCCCCCCTGGGAAGTGGACACCGGGGAGCTGTTTTTT. This encodes CASSPPWEVDTGELFF. The full variable domain, completed using reference TRBV11-3 and TRBJ2-2, is EAGVVQSPRYKIIEKKQPVAFWCNPISGHNTLYWYLQNLGQGPELLIRYENEEAVDDSQLPKDRFSAERLKGVDSTLKIQPAELGDSAVYLCASSPPWEVDTGELFFGEGSRLTVL.

This chain connects TRBV9 to TRBJ2-2; unclear D gene. Germline CDR1 reads SGDLS; CDR2 reads YYNGEE. The CDR3 has 15 residues. V lost 0 bases and J 0 bases, leaving 6 bases between the germline ends. The CDR3 nucleotides are TGTGCCAGCAGCGTAGAACAGACGAACACCGGGGAGCTGTTTTTT. The encoded protein is CASSVEQTNTGELFF. The full variable domain, completed using reference TRBV9 and TRBJ2-2, is DSGVTQTPKHLITATGQRVTLRCSPRSGDLSVYWYQQSLDQGLQFLIQYYNGEERAKGNILERFSAQQFPDLHSELNLSSLELGDSALYFCASSVEQTNTGELFFGEGSRLTVL.

The chain is built from TRBV2 and TRBJ2-7; D is unresolved. Trimming shortened V by 0 bases and J by 3 bases, and 0 bases separated the two germline ends. The CDR3 consists of 11 residues. Germline loops: CDR1 SNHLY, CDR2 FYNNEI. CDR3 DNA sequence: TGTGCCAGCAGTGAAGCCTACGAGCAGTACTTC. As protein: CASSEAYEQYF.

The chain combines TRBV5-6 with TRBJ1-2; TRBD1 agrees at 8 bases. The V gene's germline CDR1 is SGHDT and CDR2 YYEEEE. J gave up 4 bases and V 4 bases, and 9 bases lay outside the gene matches. The CDR3 consists of 15 residues. The CDR3 DNA reads as TGTGCCAGCAGCCTTCGGACAGGGTCGGGCTATGGCTACACCTTC. It is translated as CASSLRTGSGYGYTF.

V is TRBV19 and J is TRBJ2-1, with 11 bases matching TRBD1. This CDR3 has 13 residues. J gave up 9 bases and V 9 bases, and 7 bases lay outside the gene matches. Germline V lookup: CDR1 LNHDA, CDR2 SQIVND (reference sequence). CDR3 in DNA: TGTGCCAGCCACCGGGACAGGGGGGGTGAGCAGTTCTTC. It yields the protein CASHRDRGGEQFF.

This chain joins TRBV7-2 and TRBJ1-3; 9 nucleotides align to TRBD1. The CDR3 has 17 amino acids. J gave up 5 bases and V 1 base, and 9 bases lay outside the gene matches. From germline, CDR1 is SGHTA and CDR2 FQGNSA. Here the CDR3 reads CASSLVGTGNDRNTIYF. The CDR3 nucleotides are TGTGCCAGCAGCTTAGTGGGGACAGGGAACGATCGAAACACCATATATTTT.

V usage is TRBV7-9 and J usage is TRBJ2-2; maybe TRBD2 (5 bases). Trimming pared 3 bases from V and 4 bases from J, leaving 9 bases between. CDR3 length equals 14 residues. The V gene's germline CDR1 is SEHNR and CDR2 FQNEAQ (reference sequence). The CDR3 nucleotides read TGTGCCAGCAGCTTTACTAGTACCACCGGGGAGCTGTTTTTT. Its translation is CASSFTSTTGELFF.

In this sample, this clone turned up once. The genes are TRBV18 and TRBJ1-4; D uncertain. CDR1 and CDR2 from the germline V gene are KGHSH and LQKENI. This CDR3 contains 11 residues. V lost 6 bases to trimming and J lost 8 bases, with 7 bases between them. The CDR3 bases are TGTGCCAGCTCTCCCGGGGAAAAACTGTTTTTT. This codes for CASSPGEKLFF. Together with reference TRBV18 and TRBJ1-4, the CDR3 gives the full variable domain: NAGVMQNPRHLVRRRGQEARLRCSPMKGHSHVYWYRQLPEEGLKFMVYLQKENIIDESGMPKERFSAEFPKEGPSILRIQQVVRGDSAAYFCASSPGEKLFFGSGTQLSVL.

DNA of the CDR3: TGTGCCAGTTCCTGGACGGGAGAGACCCAGTACTTC. Translating it yields CASSWTGETQYF. The V call is TRBV19, the J call TRBJ2-5; D remains ambiguous. The CDR3 spans 12 residues. Trimming left V 8 bases short and J 4 bases short, with 11 bases between. Germline V gene data show CDR1 as LNHDA and CDR2 as SQIVND (reference sequence).

The chain combines TRBV11-2 with TRBJ2-3, with D possibly matching TRBD2 (6 bases). This CDR3 region has 13 residues. Per germline, CDR1 SGHAT and CDR2 FQNNGV. Trimming cost V 4 bases and J 5 bases, with 10 bases left between them. The CDR3 is CASSSGVKDTQYF. In nucleotides, the CDR3 is TGTGCCAGCAGCTCGGGGGTAAAAGATACGCAGTATTTT.

The chain carries TRBV9 and TRBJ2-2; 9 bases line up with TRBD2. V shed 0 bases, J shed 6 bases, and the junction held 9 bases outside the gene matches. The CDR3 is 17 amino acids. CDR1 is SGDLS and CDR2 is YYNGEE in the germline V gene. CDR3 coding DNA: TGTGCCAGCAGCGTAGGTACAGCGGGGGGTTCAGCCGGGGAGCTGTTTTTT. Its protein is CASSVGTAGGSAGELFF.

This clone came up many times. The J gene is TRBJ1-2, the V gene TRBV28, with 7 bases lining up with TRBD1. This CDR3 comprises 12 residues. J was trimmed by 7 bases and V by 7 bases; bases with no gene match: 6. CDR1 is MDHEN, CDR2 SYDVKM, per germline. CDR3 residues: CASTDRAGGYTF. The CDR3 DNA follows: TGTGCCAGCACCGACAGGGCCGGTGGCTACACCTTC.

J is TRBJ1-1 and V is TRBV19, with TRBD1 matching 8 bases. Germline-derived CDR1 and CDR2 are LNHDA and SQIVND (reference sequence). The V gene end was trimmed by 0 bases and the J gene end by 3 bases; junction bases not matched to a gene: 3. There are 15 residues in the CDR3. The CDR3: CASSIDDRGDTEAFF. CDR3 nucleotides: TGTGCCAGTAGTATAGACGACAGGGGCGACACTGAAGCTTTCTTT.

The V gene is TRBV30, the J gene TRBJ1-2; D ambiguous. This CDR3 comprises 12 residues. Germline CDR1 GTSNPN, CDR2 SVGIG (reference sequence). The V end was cut by 2 bases, the J end by 7 bases, with 11 bases between. CDR3 amino acids: CAWSFTQGGYTF. DNA of the CDR3: TGTGCCTGGAGTTTCACTCAAGGTGGCTACACCTTC.

The chain has TRBV5-5 and TRBJ1-6; tentatively, D is TRBD1 (5 bases). Germline CDR1 and CDR2: SGHKS and YYEKEE (reference sequence). The CDR3 spans 18 residues. V lost 0 bases and J 2 bases, leaving 15 bases between the germline ends. CDR3 nucleotide sequence: TGTGCCAGCAGCTTGGCCGTGGCAGGGACCCCCTATAATTCACCCCTCCACTTT. As protein: CASSLAVAGTPYNSPLHF.

The chain combines TRBV14 with TRBJ2-1, with 7 bases identical to TRBD2. The V gene end was trimmed by 0 bases and the J gene end by 0 bases; junction bases not matched to a gene: 5. The CDR3 spans 17 residues. The germline V gene encodes CDR1 SGHDN and CDR2 FVKESK. The CDR3 coding sequence is TGTGCCAGCAGCCAAGATCTGGGGGGGATCTCCTACAATGAGCAGTTCTTC. It encodes CASSQDLGGISYNEQFF.

The V call is TRBV9, the J call TRBJ1-2; TRBD1 agrees at 7 bases. Trimming at V came to 4 bases and at J to 3 bases, leaving 3 bases not matched to a gene. Germline assignment: CDR1 SGDLS and CDR2 YYNGEE. CDR3 size: 13 residues. Here the CDR3 reads CASSNRGDYGYTF. The CDR3 DNA sequence: TGTGCCAGCAGCAACAGGGGTGACTATGGCTACACCTTC.

The chain uses TRBV6-2 or TRBV6-3 and TRBJ1-5, with D perhaps matching TRBD1 (6 bases). This CDR3 contains 17 residues. Germline-derived CDR1 and CDR2 are MNHEY and SVGEGT. V shed 0 bases and J shed 3 bases, with 15 bases lying between them. The CDR3 DNA is TGTGCCAGCAGTTACTCGATAAGGACAGACTACAATCAGCCCCAGCATTTT. Protein sequence: CASSYSIRTDYNQPQHF.

The chain combines TRBV30 with TRBJ2-7; a possible D gene is TRBD2 (6 bases). The V end was cut by 7 bases, the J end by 6 bases, with 19 bases between. The CDR3 contains 13 residues. Germline V gives CDR1 GTSNPN, CDR2 SVGIG (reference sequence). The CDR3 nucleotides are TGTGCCTTCAGGGAGGTTCCCCGGGTCGAGCAGTACTTC. Residues: CAFREVPRVEQYF.

This clone was seen only once. The chain joins TRBV11-3 to TRBJ2-3; D may match TRBD1 or TRBD2 (6 bases each). The CDR3 is made up of 16 amino acids. CDR1 SGHNT and CDR2 YENEEA come from the germline V gene. The V end lost 1 base, the J end lost 1 base, and 12 bases lay between the germline ends. CDR3 DNA: TGTGCCAGCAGCTTAGGGAGGGGGGTACGCACAGATACGCAGTATTTT. This translates into CASSLGRGVRTDTQYF.

The V gene is TRBV7-2, the J gene TRBJ2-7; TRBD2 matches at 8 bases. Germline V gives CDR1 SGHTA, CDR2 FQGNSA. This CDR3 spans 13 amino acids. CDR3 amino acids: CASQTGGSYEQYF. CDR3 DNA sequence: TGTGCGAGTCAGACGGGGGGGAGCTACGAGCAGTACTTC.

A few counts support this clone. The J gene is TRBJ1-2, the V gene TRBV7-9; D not resolved. The CDR3 extends over 14 amino acids. Germline values: CDR1 SEHNR, CDR2 FQNEAQ (reference sequence). V was cut by 2 bases and J by 2 bases, with 9 bases left in between. DNA for the CDR3: TGTGCCAGCAGCTTAAACGGTTACAACTATGGCTACACCTTC. Translated: CASSLNGYNYGYTF.

This clone has only a few counts. The chain uses TRBV27 and TRBJ2-5, with 10 bases identical to TRBD2. Germline assignment: CDR1 MNHEY and CDR2 SMNVEV (reference sequence). J gave up 8 bases and V 5 bases, and 11 bases lay outside the gene matches. This CDR3 contains 15 residues. CDR3 sequence (DNA): TGTGCCAGCAGTGGGGGAGCGGGGGGGGCCGGAACCCAGTACTTC. It specifies CASSGGAGGAGTQYF.

This clone was detected many times. V is TRBV5-8 and J is TRBJ2-1, with D perhaps assigned TRBD1 or TRBD2 (5 bases each). V lost 0 bases to trimming and J lost 10 bases, with 8 bases between them. CDR1 SGHTS and CDR2 YDEGEE come from the germline V gene. The CDR3 has 12 residues. The chain's CDR3 is CASSLVEGEQFF. The CDR3 coding sequence is TGTGCCAGCAGCTTGGTTGAGGGGGAGCAGTTCTTC.

This chain links TRBV24-1 with TRBJ2-1, with no clear D. CDR3 length equals 15 residues. V shed 1 base and J shed 8 bases, with 14 bases lying between them. Germline-derived CDR1 and CDR2 are KGHDR and SFDVKD. CDR3 coding DNA: TGTGCCACCAGTGATTTAGAAGGGCGTTTACATGAGCAGTTCTTC. It is translated as CATSDLEGRLHEQFF.